A single sample gave rise to the 9 T cell receptor beta chains below, sequenced in a study of CD8+ T cells in alopecia areata. cDNA prepared by RNA extraction and subsequent reverse transcription served as the template for sequencing. TCRdb keeps only in-frame clones here, not all; method: immunoSEQ multiplex PCR. The data show roughly 150,000 clones, about 60% seen once. Material: CD4+ T cells sorted from blood, obtained at week 0. The receptors were sampled from a human donor with alopecia areata.

The genes are TRBV29-1 and TRBJ2-3; a possible D gene is TRBD1 (5 bases). V was cut by 6 bases and J by 3 bases, with 10 bases left in between. Germline values: CDR1 SQVTM, CDR2 ANQGSEA. The CDR3 is 12 residues long. The CDR3 coding sequence is TGCAGCGTCATACCAGGGACAGATACGCAGTATTTT. Encoded protein: CSVIPGTDTQYF.

This clone occurred a few times. The chain couples TRBV2 to TRBJ1-5; TRBD1 agrees at 7 bases. Germline-derived CDR1 and CDR2 are SNHLY and FYNNEI. CDR3 size: 14 residues. The J segment lost 2 bases and the V segment lost 3 bases, leaving 1 base of the junction unmatched. CDR3: CASSDTGGNQPQHF. The CDR3 bases are TGTGCCAGCAGTGATACAGGGGGCAATCAGCCCCAGCATTTT.

V is TRBV5-1 and J is TRBJ2-1; TRBD2 matches 7 bases. After removal of 4 bases from V and 3 bases from J, the junction contained 4 bases not matched to a gene. Germline CDR1 is SGHRS and CDR2 is YFSETQ. The CDR3 contains 14 residues. The CDR3 loop reads CASSGGTNYNEQFF. The CDR3 DNA sequence: TGCGCCAGCAGCGGCGGGACTAACTACAATGAGCAGTTCTTC. Supplemented by reference TRBV5-1 and TRBJ2-1, the full variable domain reads KAGVTQTPRYLIKTRGQQVTLSCSPISGHRSVSWYQQTPGQGLQFLFEYFSETQRNKGNFPGRFSGRQFSNSRSEMNVSTLELGDSALYLCASSGGTNYNEQFFGPGTRLTVL.

This clone was observed a handful of times. The J gene is TRBJ1-6, the V gene TRBV10-3, with TRBD1 as a possible D gene (5 bases). CDR1 and CDR2 (germline): ENHRY, SYGVKD. V dropped 6 bases and J dropped 6 bases, with 15 bases sitting between them. This CDR3 is 15 amino acids long. CDR3 region: CAISVVDGTNSPLHF. In DNA form, the CDR3 reads TGTGCCATCAGCGTGGTGGACGGGACTAATTCACCCCTCCACTTT.

The chain recombines TRBV29-1 with TRBJ1-2; D not resolved. CDR3 size: 13 residues. Germline CDR1 is SQVTM and CDR2 is ANQGSEA. V was clipped by 7 bases and J by 3 bases, with 15 bases between them. As DNA, the CDR3 is TGCAGCGCCTCGACAAGGGTAGACTATGGCTACACCTTC. Translation: CSASTRVDYGYTF.

In its sample, this clone was seen a few times. This sequence joins TRBV11-2 and TRBJ2-5, with D perhaps TRBD2 (6 bases). This CDR3 has 14 amino acids. Germline V lookup: CDR1 SGHAT, CDR2 FQNNGV. V dropped 5 bases and J dropped 6 bases, with 16 bases sitting between them. The CDR3 region is CASSEFGGTKTQYF. CDR3 in DNA: TGTGCCAGCAGCGAATTCGGGGGAACGAAGACCCAGTACTTC.

The rearrangement uses TRBV4-1 and TRBJ1-6, with 11 nucleotides matching TRBD1. This CDR3 is built from 20 residues. The germline gives CDR1 MGHRA, CDR2 YSYEKL. V lost 4 bases and J lost 0; bases outside the gene matches: 11. The CDR3 loop reads CASSRKVGQGESSYNSPLHF. The DNA for the CDR3 is TGCGCCAGCAGCCGCAAGGTGGGACAGGGGGAGAGCTCCTATAATTCACCCCTCCACTTT.

The chain employs TRBV30 and TRBJ1-2, with 7 positions matching TRBD1. The CDR3 sequence is 14 residues long. Trimming cost V 4 bases and J 0 bases; bases outside gene matches: 5. The germline V gene has CDR1 GTSNPN and CDR2 SVGIG (reference sequence). The CDR3 loop reads CAWKRQGPNYGYTF. The CDR3 bases are TGTGCCTGGAAGCGACAGGGACCTAACTATGGCTACACCTTC.

V gene TRBV11-2 combines with J gene TRBJ2-2, with 9 bases fitting TRBD1. The CDR3 is made up of 15 amino acids. Germline CDR1 is SGHAT and CDR2 is FQNNGV. The trim removed 5 bases at V and 6 bases at J, leaving 7 bases unmatched. In DNA form, the CDR3 reads TGTGCCAGCAGCCCAATAAGGACAGGGGCCGGGGAGCTGTTTTTT. Translation gives CASSPIRTGAGELFF.